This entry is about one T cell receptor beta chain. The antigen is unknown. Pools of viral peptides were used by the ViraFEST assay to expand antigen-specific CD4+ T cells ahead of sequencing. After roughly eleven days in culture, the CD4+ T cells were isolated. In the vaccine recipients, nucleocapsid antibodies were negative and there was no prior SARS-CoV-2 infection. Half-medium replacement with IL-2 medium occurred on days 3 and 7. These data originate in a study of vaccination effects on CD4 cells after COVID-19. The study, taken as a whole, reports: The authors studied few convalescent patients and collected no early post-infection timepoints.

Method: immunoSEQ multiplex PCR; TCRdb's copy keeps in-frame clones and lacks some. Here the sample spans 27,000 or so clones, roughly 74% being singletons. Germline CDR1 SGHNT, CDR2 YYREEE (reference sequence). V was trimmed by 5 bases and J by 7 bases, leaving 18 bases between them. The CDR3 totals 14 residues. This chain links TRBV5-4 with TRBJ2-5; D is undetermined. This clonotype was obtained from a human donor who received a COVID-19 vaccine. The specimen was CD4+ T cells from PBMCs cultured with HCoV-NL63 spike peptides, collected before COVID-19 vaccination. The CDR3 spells CASSLETPGATQYF. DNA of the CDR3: TGTGCCAGCAGTCTCGAGACACCAGGCGCGACCCAGTACTTC.